This T cell receptor (beta chain) stems from a study of radiation and T cells in renal cell carcinoma (dated by TCRdb to between 2020 and 2021). The study in broad terms: In total, approximately 53 samples underwent TCR beta sequencing: approximately 25 tumors plus 27 peripheral blood samples. In the roughly 49 samples combined, 4,016,671 unique CDR3 nucleotide sequences were found, encoding 2 million to 3 million unique CDR3 amino acid sequences. The last blood draw happened 4 weeks after radiation, timed to coincide with nephrectomy.

The immunoSEQ kit was used, according to the manufacturer's recommendations, to generate TCR beta libraries from genomic DNA. To prepare libraries, a first multiplex PCR with proprietary primers was run, followed by a second PCR that added unique barcodes, and a bead cleanup was done after each round. Each sample batch included a kit-provided positive control reaction and a negative control reaction. The final libraries were assessed on an Agilent 4200 TapeStation D1000 ScreenTape, pooled by volume, and quantified by qPCR. An Illumina NextSeq500 fitted with a MidOutput 150-cycle cartridge performed the sequencing, running 156 Read1 cycles and 15 Index1 cycles with the kit's custom primers. The pooled library was loaded at approximately 1.1 pM with an approximately 21% PhiX control spike-in. For the original study's pipeline: The vendor-processed data were analyzed in R, and a clonotype was defined as all T cells that share the same CDR3 nucleotide sequence. For clone abundance analyses, frequencies were normalized to the 10,000 most abundant clones per sample. Public T cell clones, which averaged fewer than five per sample, were removed prior to analysis. Tumor-enriched and baseline blood-enriched clonotypes were defined by at least a 32-fold difference in abundance between compartments. A beta-binomial differential abundance model was used to identify clonotypes that were expanded or contracted between blood time points. Tumor-blood repertoire similarity was measured with the Baroni-Urbani and Buser coefficient, and group comparisons used two-tailed Wilcoxon tests in R. The table was pulled from immuneACCESS by TCRdb, which kept in-frame rearrangements only. Such tables lose some clones; where checked, under half of the loss comes from unresolved V genes, and the rest has no known cause. The V and J calls and clone size are taken from that table; D and trimming were inferred from the DNA. The sample includes about 140,000 clones, with about 88% observed a single time. Clones ranked in the top ten supply under 20% of the sample.

The CDR3 numbers 15 residues from cysteine through phenylalanine. The read is trimmed to its CDR3 DNA, 45 bases read in frame from base 1. Reading the germline V gene gives CDR1 SGHRS and CDR2 YFSETQ. The germline ends are 13 bases apart after V is trimmed by 0 bases and J by 6 bases. On the study overall, not on this receptor specifically: In blood, the top tumor clonotypes increased between baseline and 2 weeks post-radiation and then shrank by 4 weeks, which suggests that tumor-resident clones expanded only transiently. Because the trial had a single-armed design, the trial could not examine how radiation dose or scheduling affected the TCR repertoire. Because pretreatment tumor biopsies were not available, the baseline intratumoral presence of clonotypes could not be determined. Blood repertoire dynamics were not followed beyond 4 weeks after treatment.

Sample time point, as interpreted from the label and publication: blood 4 weeks post-SBRT, at nephrectomy. Explained via the paper, the treatment or condition label denotes: 15 Gy SBRT to primary tumor, nephrectomy 4 weeks later. Samples were obtained from a clinical trial, in which 15 Gy stereotactic body radiation therapy was delivered to primary renal cell carcinomas and nephrectomy was performed 4 weeks later. Serial peripheral blood from radiation-treated patients was sampled at baseline, 2 weeks and 4 weeks after SBRT to track tumor-enriched clonotypes. All patients had renal cell carcinoma with clear cell pathology. Genomic DNA for TCR sequencing was prepared using the QIAamp DNA Blood Mini Kit (Qiagen). The analyses included just those samples that passed every quality control check. This clone has a handful of counts. There is no known antigen for this receptor. No clone much larger than this one lies a single base away; base qualities are absent.

Recombination joined TRBV5-1 with TRBJ1-5; the best D guess is TRBD1, with 5 bases matching. This TCR was sampled from a woman in her fifties or sixties with renal cell carcinoma. Specimen: blood, collected from a patient whose treatment included radiotherapy and nephrectomy. The CDR3 region has the sequence CASSLDGGLSQPQHF. The sequenced DNA: TGCGCCAGCAGCTTGGATGGGGGTTTGAGTCAGCCCCAGCATTTT.